This TCR beta chain was recovered during a study of CD8 T cells in Susac syndrome. RNA totalling about 0.5 to 1 ug underwent reverse transcription with random hexamers. It was immunoSEQ multiplex PCR that amplified TCR beta CDR3 across 54 Vbeta and 13 Jbeta. TCRdb reprocessed the immunoSEQ multiplex PCR reads via MiXCR and lists one record per CDR3 protein. The table has approximately 230,000 distinct CDR3 sequences, around 95% seen once. TCR beta from blood CD8+ and CD4+ T cells was sequenced. The multiple sclerosis control group consisted of treatment-naive patients whose relapsing-remitting disease, which was either stable or active, fulfilled revised McDonald criteria. CD8+ and CD4+ T cells were negatively isolated; TEMRA cells were FACS-enriched. Germline V gene sequence: CDR1 MNHNS, CDR2 SASEGT. This CDR3 is 14 amino acids long. J lost 5 bases, V lost 7 bases, and 8 bases had no gene match.

This chain joins TRBV6-1 and TRBJ2-7; 10 nucleotides line up with TRBD1. Sequences were obtained from CD4+ T cells from PBMCs. The source of this sequence is a human donor with multiple sclerosis. CDR3 protein: CASTPRDRGHEQYF. The CDR3, as DNA: TGTGCCAGCACCCCCCGGGACAGGGGCCACGAGCAGTACTTC.